This note documents a single T cell receptor beta chain sequence. At least ten counts were recorded for this clonotype. Its antigen remains unidentified. Base qualities are not recorded, but no much larger clone differs from it by a single base. This specimen belongs to a study of T cells in Graves' hyperthyroidism and ophthalmopathy (dated by TCRdb to between 2018 and 2021). Some background on the complete study: Peripheral blood was sampled at the time of initial diagnosis, prior to any treatment. A discovery cohort of roughly 96 patients, about 40 with Graves' ophthalmopathy and about 58 with stable Graves' hyperthyroidism, was used to find distinguishing TCR V-J signatures. Prospective prediction of ophthalmopathy was tested in an independent validation cohort consisting of roughly 19 hyperthyroidism patients and 15 to 17 patients who later progressed to ophthalmopathy. The 100 or so discovery patients were randomly split 7:3 into training and test sets. Thyroid tissue and blood T-cell repertoires from about six Graves' hyperthyroidism patients were also compared in the study. After blood sampling, hyperthyroidism patients were treated with methimazole at a starting dose of 30 mg daily, and ophthalmopathy patients were treated with high-dose intravenous methylprednisolone. The paper describes TCR Vbeta CDR3 sequencing of some 130 peripheral blood samples, made up of roughly 40 ophthalmopathy patients, 70 to 75 hyperthyroidism patients and 17 progressor patients. Broad study findings and their caveats: In validation, progression to ophthalmopathy was predicted by the model with 70.59% sensitivity and roughly 76% specificity, a median of roughly 6 months before onset. A 13 V-J signature model separated ophthalmopathy from stable hyperthyroidism, with around 91% sensitivity and about 81% specificity in cross-validation and 80%/75% in testing. No statistical method was used to fix the sample size in advance, and group allocation was not hidden from the investigators. Blood samples also contained most of the expanded thyroid clonotypes (frequency above 0.001), which suggests that blood repertoires may reflect thyroid immune responses.

Hyperthyroidism patients were newly diagnosed, with disease duration under 2 months, and aged 18 to 65 years. Any patient with an uncontrolled infection, another autoimmune disease, pregnancy or lactation was excluded. Diagnoses were based on clinical symptoms, serum thyroxine and TRAb, thyroid ultrasound and orbital computed tomography. Blood from progressor patients was collected at the time of first diagnosis with hyperthyroidism, before any ophthalmopathy symptoms had appeared. PBMCs were separated from approximately 9.9 ml of fresh peripheral blood using Ficoll-Paque density gradient centrifugation. Patients classed as progressors first received a Graves' hyperthyroidism diagnosis and then went on to develop ophthalmopathy during follow-up. Trizol reagent was used to extract total RNA, and RNA quality was then checked on an Agilent 2100 Bioanalyzer. Amplification of TCR beta CDR3 regions was carried out from RNA transcripts. A first-round RT-PCR of the TCR CDR3 used the HTBI primer set with the Qiagen OneStep RT-PCR kit. Libraries were constructed in a second round of multiplex PCR, after which size selection and purification were performed. Paired-end sequencing of the libraries was performed with 100 bp reads on an Illumina HiSeq2000. The paper's processing steps were these. Raw data were processed with SOAPnuke, discarding reads with adapters, uncalled bases, mean Phred below 15, or no exact constant-primer or identifier match. High-quality paired reads were merged using COPE v1.2.5, and each unique nucleotide sequence was defined as a clonotype. Clonotypes were aligned to IMGT TRBV, TRBD and TRBJ reference segments using MiTCR v1.1. Only V-J combinations with frequency above 0.0001, covering roughly 99% of repertoires, were analysed. The TCS score was defined as F50 (clonal expansion) divided by E x V (chaos), with BLOSUM62-based TCRdist calculated between CDR3 peptides within each V-J. Welch's t-statistics and random forest reduced roughly 540 V-J features to some 14, which were used in a naive Bayes classifier (R e1071). TCRdb handled the public reads itself, with Q25 trimming in fastp and clone calling in MiXCR, and kept productive beta chains. Each entry merges the rows of one CDR3 protein and shows their most common DNA and genes. The V and J calls were not made by the authors but by TCRdb's processing. A total of about 580,000 distinct CDR3 sequences appear in this sample, around 14% of them only once. Of the sample, approximately 5.7% falls within the top ten clones.

From cysteine to phenylalanine, the CDR3 is 16 amino acids long. The entry retains the CDR3 DNA only, 48 bases that are in frame from base 1. Taken from the germline V gene, the CDR1 and CDR2 loops are MDHEN and SYDVKM. V trim: 6 bases; J trim: 2 bases; unmatched bases: 9. The sample taken for sequencing was blood. The V gene is TRBV28 and the J gene is TRBJ2-1, and TRBD2 aligns with 8 junction nucleotides. This TCR came from a woman aged 25 to 39 with Graves' hyperthyroidism that later progressed to Graves' ophthalmopathy. The CDR3 in this case is CASSKAGASPYNEQFF. The DNA reads TGTGCCAGCAGCAAAGCGGGGGCGTCGCCCTACAATGAGCAGTTCTTC.